This note documents a single T cell receptor beta chain sequence. This table comes from immunoSEQ multiplex PCR, and its TCRdb copy is limited to in-frame clones, with some not included. The profile shows 200,000 to 250,000 clones, 75% to 90% of them singletons. This sample is part of a study of blood T cell repertoires in COVID-19. In the study overall: Collection of acute and convalescent COVID-19 samples took place in the United States, Italy and Spain.

Trimming stripped 1 base from V and 0 bases from J, with 4 bases between. The CDR3 contains 14 residues. Germline V lookup: CDR1 LNHDA, CDR2 SQIVND (reference sequence). The V gene is TRBV19, the J gene TRBJ1-3; no definite D call. This receptor was identified in a woman older than 75 with COVID-19, enrolled during active disease. The sample consisted of peripheral blood. The chain's CDR3 is CASSIGNSGNTIYF. CDR3 sequence (DNA): TGTGCCAGTAGTATAGGTAACTCTGGAAACACCATATATTTT.